A selection of T cell receptor beta chains follows, all from one sample in a study of blood T cell repertoires in COVID-19. TCRdb keeps only in-frame clones here, not all; method: immunoSEQ multiplex PCR. Among hundreds of thousands of clones listed, 87% were seen once. The sequenced sample consisted of peripheral blood. These TCRs come from a young man with active or convalescent COVID-19. The CDR3 runs from the conserved cysteine through the conserved F or W. D genes are given only for firm matches. Clone size is not always given. Where it is, it says once, few, many or a class for expanded clones.

NA TRBJ2-2 TRBV18 NA CASSPLRPSANTGELFF TGTGCCAGCTCACCACTCCGGCCTAGCGCGAACACCGGGGAGCTGTTTTTT
NA TRBJ2-7 TRBV15 TRBD2 CATSRGTSETYEQYF TGTGCCACCAGCAGAGGGACTAGCGAAACCTACGAGCAGTACTTC
few TRBJ2-7 TRBV7-9 NA CASSSRMGGSYEQYF TGTGCCAGCAGCTCAAGGATGGGGGGCTCCTACGAGCAGTACTTC
NA TRBJ2-4 TRBV5-6 NA CASSLVRDTTAKNIQYF TGTGCCAGCAGCTTGGTCCGGGACACCACAGCCAAAAACATTCAGTACTTC
NA TRBJ1-2 TRBV7-6 NA CASSLGQVYGYTF TGTGCCAGCAGCTTAGGACAGGTTTATGGCTACACCTTC
NA TRBJ1-5 TRBV7-9 TRBD1 CASSSTGLIGPQHF TGTGCCAGCAGCTCGACAGGGCTGATTGGGCCCCAGCATTTT
NA TRBJ2-1 TRBV4-2 NA CASSQELVIVYEQFF TGTGCCAGCAGCCAAGAGCTAGTGATTGTCTATGAGCAGTTCTTC
NA TRBJ2-7 TRBV30 TRBD2 CAWSVQRAVRGYEQYF TGTGCCTGGAGTGTACAACGGGCGGTGCGGGGGTACGAGCAGTACTTC
NA TRBJ1-3 TRBV5-6 TRBD1 CASSPSPTGKGNTIYF TGTGCCAGCAGCCCCTCCCCGACAGGGAAAGGAAACACCATATATTTT
NA TRBJ1-2 TRBV6-5 NA CASKQDTFYTF TGTGCCAGCAAACAAGACACGTTCTACACCTTC
NA TRBJ2-7 TRBV21-1 NA CASSRLMGQSYEQYF TGTGCCAGCAGCCGCTTAATGGGACAGTCCTACGAGCAGTACTTC
once TRBJ1-1 TRBV6-5 NA CASSIHIQSTEAFF TGTGCCAGCAGTATACACATCCAATCCACTGAAGCTTTCTTT
NA TRBJ1-1 TRBV5-1 NA CASSSSGGSGTEAFF TGCGCCAGCAGCTCCTCGGGGGGTTCGGGCACTGAAGCTTTCTTT
once TRBJ2-4 TRBV23-1 NA CASSQIRWGRQYF TGCGCCAGCAGTCAAATTAGGTGGGGCAGACAGTACTTC
NA TRBJ1-3 TRBV27 NA CASSLSWPGGNTIYF TGTGCCAGCAGTTTATCGTGGCCAGGGGGAAACACCATATATTTT
NA TRBJ2-5 TRBV29-1 NA CSVEDRGARETQYF TGCAGCGTTGAAGATCGGGGGGCGAGGGAGACCCAGTACTTC
NA TRBJ2-3 TRBV4-3 NA CASSRQQSDTQYF TGCGCCAGCAGCCGCCAACAGTCAGATACGCAGTATTTT
NA TRBJ2-1 TRBV24-1 TRBD2 CATSDFSGSSYNEQFF TGTGCCACCAGTGATTTTAGCGGGAGCTCCTACAATGAGCAGTTCTTC
NA TRBJ2-1 TRBV9 NA CASSVAGNNEQFF TGTGCCAGCAGCGTAGCGGGAAACAATGAGCAGTTCTTC
NA TRBJ2-5 TRBV5-8 TRBD2 CASSSGLAGGETQYF TGTGCCAGCAGCTCGGGACTAGCGGGAGGAGAGACCCAGTACTTC
NA TRBJ2-6 TRBV7-3 NA CASSLSGTSSGANVLTF TGTGCCAGCAGCTTGTCCGGGACAAGCTCTGGGGCCAACGTCCTGACTTTC
NA TRBJ1-1 TRBV5-1 TRBD1 CASSLGTGMVTEAFF TGCGCCAGCAGCTTGGGGACAGGGATGGTAACTGAAGCTTTCTTT
NA TRBJ1-2 TRBV6-4 NA CASSDSGGNYGYTF TGTGCCAGCAGTGACTCGGGGGGTAACTATGGCTACACCTTC
NA TRBJ2-1 TRBV16 TRBD1 CASSHTGEHSYNEQFF TGTGCCAGCAGCCACACAGGGGAGCACAGTTACAATGAGCAGTTCTTC
NA TRBJ2-3 TRBV27 NA CASSFPPGGADTQYF TGTGCCAGCAGTTTCCCTCCCGGAGGGGCAGATACGCAGTATTTT
NA TRBJ1-1 TRBV10-3 TRBD1 CAITTTGVASTEAFF TGTGCCATCACTACTACAGGGGTGGCGAGCACTGAAGCTTTCTTT
few TRBJ2-1 TRBV27 NA CASRLGHLSSYNEQFF TGTGCCAGCAGATTGGGACATTTGAGCTCCTACAATGAGCAGTTCTTC
NA TRBJ2-2 TRBV6-5 NA CASSYSSGNTGELFF TGTGCCAGCAGTTACTCCTCGGGGAACACCGGGGAGCTGTTTTTT
NA TRBJ1-5 TRBV6-5 NA CASRRHLNQPQHF TGTGCCAGCAGAAGACACCTCAATCAGCCCCAGCATTTT
NA TRBJ2-5 TRBV12-5 NA CASGLVGGLEETQYF TGTGCTAGTGGTTTGGTAGGAGGGTTGGAAGAGACCCAGTACTTC
NA TRBJ2-1 TRBV12-3/TRBV12-4 NA CASSSQGYNEQFF TGTGCCAGCAGTTCACAGGGCTACAATGAGCAGTTCTTC
NA TRBJ1-4 TRBV7-6 NA CASSLSGATNEKLFF TGTGCCAGCAGCTTATCCGGAGCAACTAATGAAAAACTGTTTTTT
NA TRBJ1-1 TRBV4-3 NA CASSQGRGLEAFF TGCGCCAGCAGCCAAGGCCGGGGATTGGAAGCTTTCTTT
once TRBJ2-1 TRBV5-1 TRBD1 CASSLAGGSNEQFF TGCGCCAGCAGCTTGGCAGGGGGCTCCAATGAGCAGTTCTTC
NA TRBJ2-7 TRBV5-5 TRBD2 CASSSRTSGTFYEQYF TGTGCCAGCAGCTCCAGGACTAGCGGGACCTTTTACGAGCAGTACTTC
NA TRBJ1-1 TRBV4-3 NA CASSQPGVNTEAFF TGCGCCAGCAGCCAGCCGGGAGTGAACACTGAAGCTTTCTTT
NA TRBJ2-7 TRBV7-2 NA CASSFDRTYEQYF TGTGCCAGCAGCTTTGACAGGACCTACGAGCAGTACTTC
NA TRBJ2-2 TRBV7-3 NA CASSSLSGAGELFF TGTGCCAGCAGCTCCCTCTCGGGGGCCGGGGAGCTGTTTTTT
NA TRBJ2-5 TRBV5-1 TRBD2 CASSYQREARQETQYF TGCGCCAGCAGCTACCAGCGGGAGGCCCGTCAAGAGACCCAGTACTTC
NA TRBJ2-7 TRBV28 NA CASSKDRRRHYEQYF TGTGCCAGCAGCAAAGACCGGCGCCGACACTACGAGCAGTACTTC
NA TRBJ1-2 TRBV5-5 TRBD1 CASSGTASSYTF TGTGCCAGCAGCGGGACAGCATCGAGCTACACCTTC
NA TRBJ1-4 TRBV28 NA CASHEAGGSREKLFF TGTGCCAGCCACGAGGCGGGGGGCTCTCGTGAAAAACTGTTTTTT
NA TRBJ1-5 TRBV7-2 NA CASSLEPVYSNQPQHF TGTGCCAGCAGCCTAGAACCGGTATATAGCAATCAGCCCCAGCATTTT
NA TRBJ2-7 TRBV7-9 NA CASSSATSTAFYEQYF TGTGCCAGCAGCTCCGCGACTTCTACGGCTTTCTACGAGCAGTACTTC
once TRBJ2-2 TRBV9 TRBD2 CASSSGGYTGELFF TGTGCCAGCAGCAGCGGGGGATACACCGGGGAGCTGTTTTTT
NA TRBJ1-2 TRBV29-1 TRBD1 CSVPTGGSYGYTF TGCAGCGTTCCGACAGGGGGCAGCTATGGCTACACCTTC
NA TRBJ2-3 TRBV2 NA CASSTTSTDTQYF TGTGCCAGCAGTACCACTAGCACAGATACGCAGTATTTT
NA TRBJ2-1 TRBV9 TRBD2 CASSAPRGGTPRSSYNEQFF TGTGCCAGCAGCGCACCCCGGGGGGGGACCCCTCGAAGCTCCTACAATGAGCAGTTCTTC
NA TRBJ2-7 TRBV6-5 TRBD1 CASRTGTGGSEQYF TGTGCCAGCCGCACCGGGACAGGGGGCTCCGAGCAGTACTTC
few TRBJ1-2 TRBV7-2 TRBD1 CASSSVRQGFGGYTF TGTGCCAGCAGCTCCGTTAGACAGGGGTTCGGGGGCTACACCTTC
NA TRBJ2-7 TRBV27 TRBD2 CASRTGAGIYEQYF TGTGCCAGCAGGACCGGAGCGGGAATCTACGAGCAGTACTTC
NA TRBJ1-1 TRBV5-4 TRBD1 CASSSPGQGRNTEAFF TGTGCCAGCAGCTCACCGGGACAGGGACGGAACACTGAAGCTTTCTTT
NA TRBJ1-2 TRBV30 NA CAWSPPGAPGKGYTF TGTGCCTGGAGCCCGCCGGGAGCACCCGGGAAGGGCTACACCTTC
NA TRBJ2-5 TRBV28 TRBD2 CASSSSNPGLAGPHQETQYF TGTGCCAGCAGTTCCTCGAACCCGGGACTAGCGGGACCCCACCAAGAGACCCAGTACTTC
NA TRBJ2-3 TRBV7-9 NA CASSPGRGGGGSTDTQYF TGTGCCAGCAGCCCCGGCCGAGGGGGGGGAGGGAGCACAGATACGCAGTATTTT